This T cell receptor (beta chain) was profiled in a study of beta chain features in type 1 diabetes. The CDR3 consists of 12 residues. V lost 8 bases and J lost 4, with 10 bases in between. Germline CDR1 MNHNY, CDR2 SVGAGI (reference sequence). Stem cell-like memory, regulatory, central memory and naive CD4+ cells were sorted via CD45RO/CCR7/CD25/CD127/CD95/CD27. The whole isolated RNA underwent reverse transcription, so sequencing captured expressed TCRB transcripts. Clones were read by immunoSEQ multiplex PCR, and TCRdb kept only the in-frame ones, dropping some. The top ten clones hold more than 6.5% of a sample with about 320,000 clones, less than 15% of them seen once. As concerns this clone: What it binds is not known.

Study-wide points: Still unanswered here is whether HLA type influences TCRB rearrangement. Researchers report that Type 1 diabetes patients had moderately but significantly shorter TCRB CDR3s across all four CD4+ subsets. Cells with high TCR expression could be over-represented by cDNA sequencing.

V gene TRBV6-6 combines with J gene TRBJ2-3; D gene unclear. The receptor comes from a young man in good health. Sequenced input: central memory CD4+ T cells from blood. The CDR3 loop is CASQERSDTQYF. CDR3 in DNA: TGTGCCAGCCAAGAAAGGTCAGATACGCAGTATTTT.